A selection of T cell receptor beta chains follows, all from one sample in a study of blood T cell repertoires in COVID-19. The repertoire was sequenced with immunoSEQ multiplex PCR; TCRdb's copy has only in-frame clones and lacks some. The repertoire includes about 300,000 clones, 90% to 95% of them detected once, and over 2% sits in the top ten. The specimen was peripheral blood. These receptors were taken from a woman in her 30s with COVID-19, enrolled during active disease. Both conserved end residues are part of each CDR3. A D gene is named only where the DNA matches it firmly. Not all rows give a size; the values are once, few, many and, for expanded clones, a class.

cdr3_length	d_call	clone_size	v_call	j_call	cdr3_aa	cdr3_nt
14	TRBD1	once	TRBV3-1/TRBV3-2	TRBJ1-1	CASSQNRDSFEAFF	TGTGCCAGCAGCCAAAACAGGGACAGCTTTGAAGCTTTCTTT
16	TRBD2	NA	TRBV18	TRBJ2-1	CASSPPVAGDYNEQFF	TGTGCCAGCTCACCACCAGTAGCGGGAGACTACAATGAGCAGTTCTTC
13	TRBD1	NA	TRBV19	TRBJ2-1	CASSITGANEQFF	TGTGCCAGTAGTATTACAGGGGCAAATGAGCAGTTCTTC
14	NA	NA	TRBV7-9	TRBJ1-4	CASSPLLSGEKLFF	TGTGCCAGCAGTCCTCTCTTGAGTGGTGAAAAACTGTTTTTT
15	NA	few	TRBV5-6	TRBJ2-7	CASSSVRDRSYEQYF	TGTGCCAGCAGCTCGGTCAGGGATCGCTCCTACGAGCAGTACTTC
15	TRBD2	NA	TRBV12-5	TRBJ2-1	CASGLGLAGQNEQFF	TGTGCTAGTGGTTTGGGACTAGCGGGACAAAATGAGCAGTTCTTC
13	NA	NA	TRBV30	TRBJ1-5	CAWSGGSNQPQHF	TGTGCCTGGAGTGGAGGTAGCAATCAGCCCCAGCATTTT
14	NA	NA	TRBV15	TRBJ1-6	CATSSGQYNSPLHF	TGTGCCACCAGCAGCGGACAGTATAATTCACCCCTCCACTTT
12	NA	NA	TRBV6-5	TRBJ1-4	CATLSSSEKMFF	TGTGCCACCTTATCGAGCTCTGAAAAAATGTTTTTT
14	NA	NA	TRBV6-5	TRBJ1-5	CASSPTGPDQPQHF	TGTGCCAGCAGTCCGACAGGACCAGATCAGCCCCAGCATTTT
11	NA	NA	TRBV29-1	TRBJ1-2	CSVAGGYGYTF	TGCAGCGTTGCGGGGGGATACGGCTACACCTTC
13	NA	NA	TRBV5-8	TRBJ2-1	CASSLLRLDEQFF	TGTGCCAGCAGCTTACTCCGCTTGGATGAGCAGTTCTTC
14	TRBD1	NA	TRBV27	TRBJ1-4	CASSRTGTNEKLFF	TGTGCCAGCAGCCGGACAGGGACTAATGAAAAACTGTTTTTT
13	NA	NA	TRBV29-1	TRBJ1-5	CSVNEGGSQPQHF	TGCAGCGTCAACGAGGGTGGGAGCCAGCCCCAGCATTTT
14	TRBD1	NA	TRBV2	TRBJ1-5	CASSRDRGPQPQHF	TGTGCCAGCAGCCGGGACAGGGGGCCTCAGCCCCAGCATTTT
16	NA	NA	TRBV21-1	TRBJ2-7	CASSKARLAEAYEQYF	TGTGCCAGCAGCAAAGCGCGACTAGCGGAGGCCTACGAGCAGTACTTC
14	NA	NA	TRBV7-9	TRBJ1-2	CASSFADKGSGYTF	TGTGCCAGCAGCTTTGCGGACAAGGGCAGCGGCTACACCTTC
13	NA	NA	TRBV19	TRBJ1-1	CASRSYSNTEAFF	TGTGCCAGTAGAAGCTATTCGAACACTGAAGCTTTCTTT
15	TRBD1	NA	TRBV27	TRBJ1-6	CASSDRQGVLTPLHF	TGTGCCAGCAGTGATCGACAGGGAGTTTTAACACCCCTCCACTTT
15	TRBD2	NA	TRBV28	TRBJ2-5	CASTLAGGPGETQYF	TGTGCCAGCACCCTAGCGGGAGGGCCTGGAGAGACCCAGTACTTC
17	NA	NA	TRBV9	TRBJ1-3	CASSVGSPGTTGNTIYF	TGTGCCAGCAGCGTAGGTTCTCCAGGGACTACGGGAAACACCATATATTTT
16	TRBD2	NA	TRBV4-1	TRBJ2-7	CASSQDWGGTSYEQYF	TGCGCCAGCAGCCAAGATTGGGGAGGGACGTCCTACGAGCAGTACTTC
15	TRBD2	NA	TRBV5-1	TRBJ2-2	CASSRLAGGTGELFF	TGCGCCAGCAGCCGTCTAGCGGGAGGCACCGGGGAGCTGTTTTTT
16	NA	NA	TRBV18	TRBJ1-6	CASSPPDGLLGSPLHF	TGTGCCAGCTCACCCCCGGACGGACTCCTCGGGTCACCCCTCCACTTT
15	NA	NA	TRBV5-1	TRBJ1-6	CASSLGPSGLAPLHF	TGCGCCAGCAGCTTGGGGCCCTCAGGATTGGCACCCCTCCACTTT
15	TRBD1	NA	TRBV10-3	TRBJ2-5	CAISGGDRGLETQYF	TGTGCCATCAGTGGTGGTGACAGGGGTTTAGAGACCCAGTACTTC
13	TRBD1	NA	TRBV6-5	TRBJ1-1	CASSSDRGIKAFF	TGTGCCAGCAGTAGCGACAGGGGGATAAAGGCTTTCTTT
13	TRBD2	NA	TRBV12-3/TRBV12-4	TRBJ2-7	CASRITSGYEQYF	TGTGCCAGCAGGATAACTAGCGGGTACGAGCAGTACTTC
13	NA	NA	TRBV6-5	TRBJ1-2	CASKARGTYGYTF	TGTGCCAGCAAAGCCCGGGGGACCTATGGCTACACCTTC
13	NA	NA	TRBV5-1	TRBJ1-2	CASSPDGGSGYTF	TGCGCCAGCAGCCCGGACGGAGGGTCTGGCTACACCTTC
15	NA	once	TRBV2	TRBJ1-2	CASSEGPGYNYGYTF	TGTGCCAGCAGTGAAGGGCCAGGGTATAACTATGGCTACACCTTC
13	NA	NA	TRBV2	TRBJ1-5	CASSENRNQPQHF	TGTGCCAGCAGTGAAAACAGAAATCAGCCCCAGCATTTT
15	TRBD2	NA	TRBV29-1	TRBJ2-1	CSVEGTSGRNNEQFF	TGCAGCGTTGAAGGGACTAGCGGGAGAAACAATGAGCAGTTCTTC
14	NA	NA	TRBV7-9	TRBJ2-3	CASSLGQSTDTQYF	TGTGCCAGCAGCCTCGGACAGAGCACAGATACGCAGTATTTT
15	TRBD1	NA	TRBV4-2	TRBJ2-2	CASSQDTGGTGELFF	TGTGCCAGCAGCCAAGACACAGGGGGGACCGGGGAGCTGTTTTTT
17	TRBD2	NA	TRBV5-1	TRBJ2-7	CASSSGLAGANPYEQYF	TGCGCCAGCAGCTCCGGACTAGCGGGAGCCAATCCCTACGAGCAGTACTTC
13	NA	NA	TRBV5-4	TRBJ2-2	CASSLGAGGELFF	TGTGCCAGCAGCTTGGGGGCTGGTGGGGAGCTGTTTTTT
15	TRBD2	NA	TRBV9	TRBJ2-1	CASSVEIAGDNEQFF	TGTGCCAGCAGCGTAGAAATAGCGGGAGACAATGAGCAGTTCTTC
14	TRBD1	NA	TRBV5-1	TRBJ1-4	CASSSGGPNEKLFF	TGCGCCAGCAGCTCAGGGGGCCCCAATGAAAAACTGTTTTTT
17	NA	NA	TRBV4-1	TRBJ2-7	CASSQEIVIGGNYEQYF	TGCGCCAGCAGCCAAGAAATCGTAATTGGGGGGAACTACGAGCAGTACTTC
14	NA	NA	TRBV30	TRBJ1-2	CAWSVAGSNYGYTF	TGTGCCTGGAGTGTAGCCGGGTCCAACTATGGCTACACCTTC
15	TRBD1	NA	TRBV11-2	TRBJ2-1	CASSSRQGRYNEQFF	TGTGCCAGCAGCTCCAGACAGGGGAGGTACAATGAGCAGTTCTTC
15	TRBD2	NA	TRBV5-4	TRBJ2-2	CASSFGTSDTGELFF	TGTGCCAGCAGCTTTGGGACTAGCGACACCGGGGAGCTGTTTTTT
17	NA	once	TRBV11-2	TRBJ1-4	CASSLEDDAPGNEKLFF	TGTGCCAGCAGCTTAGAAGATGACGCCCCAGGGAATGAAAAACTGTTTTTT